These T cell receptor beta chains were read from a single sample in a study of control samples from healthy donors and cancer patients. TCRdb's copy holds only in-frame clones and misses some; the assay was immunoSEQ multiplex PCR. The sample lists 120,000 to 150,000 clones, about 89% occurring once. Sequenced material: blood. Every receptor here comes from a man younger than 40 in good health. Each CDR3 is given with its conserved first and last residue. A D gene is named only where the DNA matches it firmly. Size is omitted from some rows. Given values are once, few, many or a class for expanded clones.

.	TRBJ2-2	TRBV6-1	.	TGTGCCAGCAGTGAAGCGCTTCCTCCAGTGCCCACCGGGGAGCTGTTTTTT	CASSEALPPVPTGELFF
.	TRBJ2-5	TRBV5-6	.	TGTGCCAGCAGCTTGGGGACCGAGACCCAGTACTTC	CASSLGTETQYF
.	TRBJ2-1	TRBV29-1	few	TGCAGCGTTGAGCATTCTAGCGATGATGAGCAGTTCTTC	CSVEHSSDDEQFF
.	TRBJ2-1	TRBV18	once	TGTGCCAGCTTCCGGGAGAAAAGCTACAATGAGCAGTTCTTC	CASFREKSYNEQFF
TRBD1	TRBJ2-3	TRBV5-1	few	TGCGCCAGCAGCATGACAGGGTCTAACACAGATACGCAGTATTTT	CASSMTGSNTDTQYF
TRBD1	TRBJ1-3	TRBV14	.	TGTGCCAGCAGCCAAAGACAGGGACCCACTGGAAACACCATATATTTT	CASSQRQGPTGNTIYF
TRBD1	TRBJ2-3	TRBV11-3	.	TGTGCCAGCAGCTTAGGACGACAGGGGAGGACAGATACGCAGTATTTT	CASSLGRQGRTDTQYF
.	TRBJ2-5	TRBV12-3/TRBV12-4	once	TGTGCCAGCAGTTTATCCGAGACCCAGTACTTC	CASSLSETQYF
.	TRBJ2-1	TRBV4-3	.	TGCGCCAGCAGCCAAGCTTTTCGAGAAAAGTCCTCCTACAATGAGCAGTTCTTC	CASSQAFREKSSYNEQFF
.	TRBJ2-1	TRBV9	.	TGTGCCAGCACCGAAGGGGGGGGGCGAGGGGATGAGCAGTTCTTC	CASTEGGGRGDEQFF
.	TRBJ2-7	TRBV27	once	TGTGCCAGCAGTTTATCGGACAGCGTGTTCTACGAGCAGTACTTC	CASSLSDSVFYEQYF
TRBD2	TRBJ2-3	TRBV24-1	.	TGTGCCACCAGTGGTACTAGCGGGGGGGCAGATACGCAGTATTTT	CATSGTSGGADTQYF
.	TRBJ2-7	TRBV5-1	.	TGCGCCAGCAGCTCGGGACTCACGGGCTCCTACGAGCAGTACTTC	CASSSGLTGSYEQYF
.	TRBJ1-1	TRBV18	.	TGTGCCAGCTCACAAGACAGGAACACTGAAGCTTTCTTT	CASSQDRNTEAFF
.	TRBJ2-7	TRBV11-2	.	TGTGCCAGCAGCTCCCGGGGCGCCTACGAGCAGTACTTC	CASSSRGAYEQYF
.	TRBJ1-3	TRBV19	.	TGTGCCAGTAGTATAGCCAACTCTGGAAACACCATATATTTT	CASSIANSGNTIYF
.	TRBJ2-7	TRBV6-5	.	TGTGCCAGCAGTTACAGCCATCAGGGCTACGAGCAGTACTTC	CASSYSHQGYEQYF
TRBD1	TRBJ1-3	TRBV5-1	few	TGCGCCAGCAGCTTGGGGACAGGGGGTAGCCTTTCCTCTGGAAACACCATATATTTT	CASSLGTGGSLSSGNTIYF
.	TRBJ2-1	TRBV2	once	TGTGCCAGCGGCAAGGCGGGCCTCTACAATGAGCAGTTCTTC	CASGKAGLYNEQFF
.	TRBJ1-2	TRBV5-6	.	TGTGCCAGCAGCTCTGTCGGGATCCGCTATGGCTACACCTTC	CASSSVGIRYGYTF
.	TRBJ1-6	TRBV10-1	.	TGCGCCAGCAGGGAGGACAGCTATTCACCCCTCCACTTT	CASREDSYSPLHF
TRBD1	TRBJ2-2	TRBV28	once	TGTGCCAGCTTTACAGGGGGGCCCGGGGAGCTGTTTTTT	CASFTGGPGELFF
.	TRBJ1-3	TRBV5-4	.	TGTGCCAGCAGCTCCCATGTCGGAAACACCATATATTTT	CASSSHVGNTIYF
.	TRBJ1-2	TRBV19	.	TGTGCCAGTAGTATTGGGGGAGCTGGCTACACCTTC	CASSIGGAGYTF
TRBD1	TRBJ1-1	TRBV5-5	.	TGTGCCAGCAGCAGGACAGGGGCCATGAACACTGAAGCTTTCTTT	CASSRTGAMNTEAFF
.	TRBJ2-1	TRBV7-2	.	TGTGCCAGCAGCCCAACGTTCGGGGCTAGCGCCAATGAGCAGTTCTTC	CASSPTFGASANEQFF
.	TRBJ1-2	TRBV5-3	.	TGTGCCAGAAGCTCAAACCCCCGCAGGGAGGTCTATGGCTACACCTTC	CARSSNPRREVYGYTF
TRBD2	TRBJ2-7	TRBV5-5	.	TGTGCCAGCAGCTTGGTGACTAGCGGGAGTTATGAATACGAGCAGTACTTC	CASSLVTSGSYEYEQYF
.	TRBJ2-7	TRBV5-1	.	TGCGCCAGCAGCCGAGGGGAGACCTACGAGCAGTACTTC	CASSRGETYEQYF
.	TRBJ1-1	TRBV15	few	TGTGCCACCAGCAGGTCCCGGGACACTGAAGCTTTCTTT	CATSRSRDTEAFF
.	TRBJ1-2	TRBV9	.	TGTGCCAGCAGCGTGATACAGGGTTCGGGAGGCTACACCTTC	CASSVIQGSGGYTF
.	TRBJ2-5	TRBV7-9	.	TGTGCCAGCAGCGGCTGGGGGGAGGAGACCCAGTACTTC	CASSGWGEETQYF
.	TRBJ1-5	TRBV18	.	TGTGCCAGCTCACTTACAGGGTCCCCAAATCAGCCCCAGCATTTT	CASSLTGSPNQPQHF
TRBD2	TRBJ2-7	TRBV2	.	TGTGCCAGCAGTGAAATTAGCGGGGCGAACGAGCAGTACTTC	CASSEISGANEQYF
.	TRBJ1-2	TRBV10-3	.	TGTGCCATCAGTGTTTCAGGCAACTATGGCTACACCTTC	CAISVSGNYGYTF
.	TRBJ1-2	TRBV4-1	once	TGCGCCAGCAGCCAAGCAGTTGCTAACTATGGCTACACCTTC	CASSQAVANYGYTF
TRBD1	TRBJ1-1	TRBV27	.	TGTGCCAGCAGTTATAGTGGCAGGGGGTTGGCCCTGAACACTGAAGCTTTCTTT	CASSYSGRGLALNTEAFF
TRBD2	TRBJ2-5	TRBV28	.	TGTGCCAGCAGGCGGGGGGGCCCACAAGAGACCCAGTACTTC	CASRRGGPQETQYF
TRBD1	TRBJ2-7	TRBV6-6	.	TGTGCCAGCAGTTACACCCCCCGGGACAGGGGATACGAGCAGTACTTC	CASSYTPRDRGYEQYF
TRBD1	TRBJ1-1	TRBV5-4	.	TGTGCCAGCAGCCCGGACAGGAGGAACGCTGAAGCTTTCTTT	CASSPDRRNAEAFF
TRBD1	TRBJ1-1	TRBV5-1	.	TGCGCCAGCACCTCGACAGGGTTCAACACTGAAGCTTTCTTT	CASTSTGFNTEAFF
.	TRBJ2-4	TRBV7-9	.	TGTGCCAGCAGCTTAGGGACCCCCCTCTCCATTCAGTACTTC	CASSLGTPLSIQYF
.	TRBJ2-3	TRBV12-3/TRBV12-4	.	TGTGCCAGCAGCCGAGAGGAGTCAGATACGCAGTATTTT	CASSREESDTQYF
.	TRBJ1-4	TRBV20-1	.	TGCAGTGCTGGTGGGGCAGGGGAAGATGCAACTAATGAAAAACTGTTTTTT	CSAGGAGEDATNEKLFF
.	TRBJ1-6	TRBV19	.	TGTGCCAGTAGTATGCAGGGCTTGGGATCACCCCTCCACTTT	CASSMQGLGSPLHF
.	TRBJ2-7	TRBV24-1	.	TGTGCCACCAGTGATAGCCACCAGTACGAGCAGTACTTC	CATSDSHQYEQYF
TRBD2	TRBJ2-7	TRBV6-5	.	TGTGCCAGCAGCCACCCCAGCGGGGGCTCCTACGAGCAGTACTTC	CASSHPSGGSYEQYF
.	TRBJ1-4	TRBV5-6	.	TGTGCCAGCAGCACATCACGGGACGGTAATGAAAAACTGTTTTTT	CASSTSRDGNEKLFF
TRBD1	TRBJ2-4	TRBV4-2	.	TGTGCCAGCAGCCATGCCCGGGACAGGGAGGCCAAAAACATTCAGTACTTC	CASSHARDREAKNIQYF
.	TRBJ2-7	TRBV15	.	TGTGCCACCAGCAGAGATATCGGGGGTCGACACGAGCAGTACTTC	CATSRDIGGRHEQYF
.	TRBJ2-1	TRBV11-2	.	TGTGCCAGCAGCTTAGATCGGGTAAATGAGCAGTTCTTC	CASSLDRVNEQFF
.	TRBJ2-7	TRBV6-2/TRBV6-3	.	TGTGCCAGCAGTTACTCGAGGGGGTCCGCCTACGAGCAGTACTTC	CASSYSRGSAYEQYF
.	TRBJ2-7	TRBV7-2	.	TGTGCCAGCAATCCGGGACTTAAATACGAGCAGTACTTC	CASNPGLKYEQYF
TRBD2	TRBJ2-2	TRBV19	.	TGTGCCTCGGCGGGGGGGCCGGCCGGGGAGCTGTTTTTT	CASAGGPAGELFF
.	TRBJ1-1	TRBV6-5	once	TGTGCCAGCAACCCGACAGAAATGAACACTGAAGCTTTCTTT	CASNPTEMNTEAFF
.	TRBJ1-1	TRBV18	once	TGTGCCAGCTCGCCATCCTCTGGGGGCACTGAAGCTTTCTTT	CASSPSSGGTEAFF
.	TRBJ2-3	TRBV9	.	TGTGCCAGCAGCGTCGGCGGGCGCACAGATACGCAGTATTTT	CASSVGGRTDTQYF
.	TRBJ2-7	TRBV18	.	TGTGCCAGCTCATTTCGGGAGACATCCGAGCAGTACTTC	CASSFRETSEQYF
TRBD1	TRBJ1-2	TRBV18	.	TGTGCCAGCTCACCCTGGACAGGCTCCGGCTACACCTTC	CASSPWTGSGYTF
.	TRBJ1-2	TRBV5-1	.	TGCGCCAGCAGCTTGGATCGGGGGGCGAACTCTGGCTACACCTTC	CASSLDRGANSGYTF